These T cell receptor beta chains were read from a single sample in a study of T cells in Graves' hyperthyroidism and ophthalmopathy. TCRdb itself ran the multiplex PCR reads through MiXCR, one entry per CDR3 protein. This sample has over 500,000 distinct CDR3 sequences, with about 15% found just once. Input material: blood. The receptor source for this set is a woman in her late teens or twenties with Graves' ophthalmopathy. CDR3s leave out the opening cysteine and the closing phenylalanine or tryptophan. Clone size is given for some rows only: seen once, a few or many times, or a class if the clone is expanded.

>TRBV11-3|TRBJ2-3|11|many
ASSRVGDDTQY
>TRBV7-2|TRBJ2-5|13|many
ASSEAGTGGLAQY
>TRBV20-1|TRBJ1-4|9|few
SARLWEKLF
>TRBV28|TRBJ2-3|15|NA
ASSGRLATVLTDTQY
>TRBV4-3|TRBJ2-3|13|NA
ASSQDAGSSDTQY
>TRBV14|TRBJ1-1|11|many
ASRDRPNTEAF
>TRBV24-1|TRBJ1-5|20|many
ATSDFAPPGGQTLVSNQPQH
>TRBV27|TRBJ2-1|12|many
ASSSLGAYNEQF
>TRBV11-2|TRBJ2-5|14|many
ASSLDSAGVGETQY
>TRBV3-1|TRBJ2-1|15|many
ASSQVSAGRNENEQF
>TRBV4-3|TRBJ2-5|14|few
ASSQWYPAGEETQY
>TRBV6-1|TRBJ2-7|14|many
ASSEEVQAPSYEQY
>TRBV30|TRBJ2-7|10|many
AWSVRPGEQY
>TRBV29-1|TRBJ1-2|12|few
SVEDRGANYGYT
>TRBV6-6|TRBJ1-4|13|few
ASSYGRGANEKLF
>TRBV6-2/TRBV6-3|TRBJ2-7|13|many
ASRPGGRNSYEQY
>TRBV30|TRBJ1-2|11|many
AWRMGEDYGYT
>TRBV4-3|TRBJ1-1|12|many
ASSQDPENTEAF
>TRBV3-1|TRBJ2-2|13|few
ASSQDRGQGGELF
>TRBV7-2|TRBJ1-5|13|few
ASSLVSGENQPQH
>TRBV5-8|TRBJ2-2|12|many
ASSSLHGTGELF
>TRBV12-3/TRBV12-4|TRBJ2-7|10|many
ASSPGGGEQY
>TRBV19|TRBJ1-6|14|few
ASSILYNHRNSPLH
>TRBV7-9|TRBJ2-7|13|many
ASTPGALGPYEQY
>TRBV7-2|TRBJ2-7|12|many
ASSFGSGSYEQY
>TRBV5-1|TRBJ2-7|12|NA
ASSSRTGLHEQY
>TRBV5-1|TRBJ1-2|14|NA
ASGQWASTQSYGYT
>TRBV12-3/TRBV12-4|TRBJ1-2|11|many
ASSLGTSYGYT
>TRBV2|TRBJ1-4|14|NA
ASSAKEGRANEKLF
>TRBV24-1|TRBJ2-3|15|few
ATSDPRQGLGTDTQY
>TRBV7-2|TRBJ2-7|12|many
ASSLGPSTYEQY
>TRBV6-2/TRBV6-3|TRBJ2-7|12|many
ASSYSTSSYEQY
>TRBV6-1|TRBJ2-5|14|many
ASSPTGGTHGETQY
>TRBV11-2|TRBJ1-3|13|many
ASRGAYGRRNTIY
>TRBV7-8|TRBJ2-1|10|many
ASSYKIDEQF
>TRBV7-9|TRBJ1-4|13|few
ASSSLEATNEKLF
>TRBV18|TRBJ1-1|14|many
ASSPMAPGMNTEAF
>TRBV5-1|TRBJ2-3|12|many
ASRTRDFPDTQY
>TRBV9|TRBJ2-7|12|NA
ASSVVPTDYEQY
>TRBV6-5|TRBJ1-3|14|NA
ASSYSTGASGNTIY
>TRBV11-2|TRBJ1-1|13|many
ASSISVGLNTEAF
>TRBV6-1|TRBJ1-5|15|NA
ASRRNHGQWSNQPQH
>TRBV6-5|TRBJ1-2|13|many
ASSYSPAGTGGYT
>TRBV2|TRBJ1-2|17|NA
ASSVGTPMLRAPNYGYT
>TRBV6-5|TRBJ1-5|13|NA
ASSYSGDRSQPQH
>TRBV12-3/TRBV12-4|TRBJ2-7|14|few
ASSLRGLARDYEQY
>TRBV28|TRBJ2-7|9|many
ASSYVYEQY
>TRBV6-1|TRBJ2-7|14|few
ASKGVGTSSSYEQY